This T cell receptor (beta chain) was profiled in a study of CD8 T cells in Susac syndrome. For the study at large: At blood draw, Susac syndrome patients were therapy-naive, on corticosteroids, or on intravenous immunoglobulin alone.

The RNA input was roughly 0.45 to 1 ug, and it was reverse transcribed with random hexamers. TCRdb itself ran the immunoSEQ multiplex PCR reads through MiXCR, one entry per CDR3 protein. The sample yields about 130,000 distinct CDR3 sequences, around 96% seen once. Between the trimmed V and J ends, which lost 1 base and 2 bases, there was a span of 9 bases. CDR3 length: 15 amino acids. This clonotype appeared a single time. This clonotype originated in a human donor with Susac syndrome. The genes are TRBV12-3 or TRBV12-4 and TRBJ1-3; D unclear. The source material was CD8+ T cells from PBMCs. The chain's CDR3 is CASSLGLEAGNTIYF. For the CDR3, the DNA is TGTGCCAGCAGTTTAGGGTTGGAGGCTGGAAACACCATATATTTT.